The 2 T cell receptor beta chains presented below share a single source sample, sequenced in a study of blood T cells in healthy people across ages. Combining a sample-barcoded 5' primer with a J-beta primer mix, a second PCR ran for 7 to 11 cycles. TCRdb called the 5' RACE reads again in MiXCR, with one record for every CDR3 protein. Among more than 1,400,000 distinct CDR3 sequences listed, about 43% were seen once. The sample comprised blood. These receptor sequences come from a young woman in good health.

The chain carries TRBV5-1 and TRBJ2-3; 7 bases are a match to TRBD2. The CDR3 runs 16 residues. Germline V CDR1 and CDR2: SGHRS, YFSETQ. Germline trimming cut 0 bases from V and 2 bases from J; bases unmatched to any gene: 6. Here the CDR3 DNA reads TGCGCCAGCAGCTTGGGGGAGGGACTTCTCACAGATACGCAGTATTTT. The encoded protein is CASSLGEGLLTDTQYF.

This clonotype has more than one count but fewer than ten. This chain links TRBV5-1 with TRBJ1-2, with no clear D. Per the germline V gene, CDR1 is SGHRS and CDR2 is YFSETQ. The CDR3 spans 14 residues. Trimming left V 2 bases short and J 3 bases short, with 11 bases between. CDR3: CASSFTVLDYGYTF. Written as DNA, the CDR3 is TGCGCCAGCAGCTTTACAGTCCTTGACTATGGCTACACCTTC.